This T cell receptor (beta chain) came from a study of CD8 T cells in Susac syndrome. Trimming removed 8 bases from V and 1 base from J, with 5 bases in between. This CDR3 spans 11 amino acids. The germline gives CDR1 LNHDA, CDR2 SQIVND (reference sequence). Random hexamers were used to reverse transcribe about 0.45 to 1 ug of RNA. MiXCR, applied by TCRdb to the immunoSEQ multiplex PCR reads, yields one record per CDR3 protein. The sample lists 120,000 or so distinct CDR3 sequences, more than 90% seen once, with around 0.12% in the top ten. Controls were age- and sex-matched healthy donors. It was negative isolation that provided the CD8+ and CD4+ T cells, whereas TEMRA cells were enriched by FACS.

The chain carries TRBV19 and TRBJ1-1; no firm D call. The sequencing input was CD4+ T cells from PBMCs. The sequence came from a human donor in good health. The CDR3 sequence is CASLQNTEAFF. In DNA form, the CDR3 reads TGTGCCAGTCTACAGAACACTGAAGCTTTCTTT.